This T cell receptor (beta chain) is drawn from a study of blood T cell repertoires in COVID-19. About the research overall: Researchers got acute and convalescent COVID-19 samples from the United States, Italy and Spain. In each case, the material was cDNA or gDNA derived from T cells, B-cell-depleted T cells, or PBMCs.

Germline V gives CDR1 MDHEN, CDR2 SYDVKM. Trimming at V came to 11 bases and at J to 4 bases, leaving 4 bases not matched to a gene. This CDR3 has 12 residues. Seattle patients were enrolled during active infection and followed longitudinally. As originally analysed: How many nucleated cells were present was estimated from reference gene primer amplification. Produced via immunoSEQ multiplex PCR; TCRdb's table is partial and in-frame only. The D gene and trimming were derived from the DNA, and the V and J assignments and clone size from that table. The table lists 250,000 to 400,000 clones, about 87% of them singletons.

The sequence was obtained from a woman in her 30s with COVID-19, enrolled during active disease. The chain combines TRBV28 with TRBJ2-3; TRBD2 matches 9 bases. What was sequenced was peripheral blood. The DNA for the CDR3 is TGTGCCTTGAGCGGGGGGTCAGATACGCAGTATTTT. Translated: CALSGGSDTQYF.